What follows are 15 T cell receptor beta chains derived from one specimen sequenced in a study of blood T cell repertoires in COVID-19. Some clones are missing from TCRdb's copy, which holds only in-frame ones; the method was immunoSEQ multiplex PCR. The data contain 15,000 to 20,000 clones, approximately 84% of them singletons. Sequencing used peripheral blood. Receptors originate from a human donor with active COVID-19. The donor label of this sample is uncertain.

In its sample, this clone was seen once. This chain connects TRBV11-3 to TRBJ2-3, with a weak D call TRBD2 (6 bases). CDR1 is SGHNT and CDR2 is YENEEA in the germline V gene. The CDR3 length is 14 residues. Trimming cost V 4 bases and J 2 bases, with 10 bases left between them. Here the CDR3 DNA reads TGTGCCAGCAGCTCCGGGACTCCCACAGATACGCAGTATTTT. The encoded protein is CASSSGTPTDTQYF.

This clone was observed a single time. The V call is TRBV7-8, the J call TRBJ1-5; possibly TRBD1 for D (5 bases). Germline V lookup: CDR1 SGHVS, CDR2 FQNEAQ. Trimming removed 2 bases from V and 2 bases from J, with 10 bases in between. The CDR3 runs 15 residues. CDR3 in DNA: TGTGCCAGCAGCTTAAGTGTGACAGGCAATCAGCCCCAGCATTTT. Residues: CASSLSVTGNQPQHF. The full variable domain, with the rest looked up from reference TRBV7-8 and TRBJ1-5, is GAGVSQSPRYKVAKRGQDVALRCDPISGHVSLFWYQQALGQGPEFLTYFQNEAQLDKSGLPSDRFFAERPEGSVSTLKIQRTQQEDSAVYLCASSLSVTGNQPQHFGDGTRLSIL.

V gene TRBV7-8 combines with J gene TRBJ2-7, with 9 positions matching TRBD1. The trim removed 6 bases at V and 1 base at J, leaving 7 bases unmatched. CDR3 length: 15 amino acids. Germline assignment: CDR1 SGHVS and CDR2 FQNEAQ. CDR3 nucleotides: TGTGCCAGCAGTTCCGGGACAGGGAGATCCTACGAGCAGTACTTC. Protein sequence: CASSSGTGRSYEQYF.

This chain links TRBV7-6 with TRBJ1-1; TRBD1 aligns across 8 bases. Germline V gene sequence: CDR1 SGHVS, CDR2 FNYEAQ. Germline trimming cut 4 bases from V and 4 bases from J; bases unmatched to any gene: 2. The CDR3 spans 13 residues. The CDR3 loop reads CASSSGQVTEAFF. The CDR3 DNA sequence: TGTGCCAGCAGCTCGGGACAGGTCACTGAAGCTTTCTTT.

V usage is TRBV4-3 and J usage is TRBJ1-6, with 8 bases lining up with TRBD1. Germline-derived CDR1 and CDR2 are LGHNA and YSLEER. V trimming: 3 bases; J trimming: 9 bases; junction bases outside the gene matches: 13. The CDR3 is 17 amino acids. CDR3: CASSHSIGTGPTSPLHF. The CDR3, as DNA: TGCGCCAGCAGCCATTCTATAGGGACAGGACCCACTTCACCCCTCCACTTT.

The rearrangement links TRBV18 to TRBJ2-6; D ambiguous. Looked up from germline, CDR1 is KGHSH and CDR2 is LQKENI. The CDR3 sequence is 15 residues long. Deletions cut 0 bases from V and 2 bases from J, with 5 bases between. CDR3 in DNA: TGTGCCAGCTCACCACCGTCTACTGGGGCCAACGTCCTGACTTTC. Amino acid sequence: CASSPPSTGANVLTF. Variable domain in full (rest from reference TRBV18 and TRBJ2-6): NAGVMQNPRHLVRRRGQEARLRCSPMKGHSHVYWYRQLPEEGLKFMVYLQKENIIDESGMPKERFSAEFPKEGPSILRIQQVVRGDSAAYFCASSPPSTGANVLTFGAGSRLTVL.

The CDR3 DNA follows: TGTGCCAGCTCACCGGCTTGGACTAGCGGTATCAATGAGCAGTTCTTC. This translates into CASSPAWTSGINEQFF. The chain recombines TRBV18 with TRBJ2-1, with TRBD2 identical over 10 bases. The CDR3 runs to 16 residues. V shed 3 bases and J 6 bases; nucleotides not matched to a gene: 8. Germline V gene sequence: CDR1 KGHSH, CDR2 LQKENI.

The CDR3 nucleotides are TGTGCCAGCAGCTTCGGACTAGCGGGGGGTTACACCGGGGAGCTGTTTTTT. It specifies CASSFGLAGGYTGELFF. The chain combines TRBV4-2 with TRBJ2-2; 14 bases agree with TRBD2. Germline V lookup: CDR1 LGHNA, CDR2 YNFKEQ. Germline trimming cut 5 bases from V and 3 bases from J; bases unmatched to any gene: 5. The CDR3 is 17 residues long.

The V call is TRBV24-1, the J call TRBJ2-2, with a weak D call TRBD1 (6 bases). CDR3 length: 16 residues. Trimming removed 1 base at V and 5 bases at J, with 13 bases between. The germline V gene encodes CDR1 KGHDR and CDR2 SFDVKD. Written as DNA, the CDR3 is TGTGCCACCAGTGATTTTAAGGGGGACGGGACCGGGGAGCTGTTTTTT. Protein: CATSDFKGDGTGELFF.

This clone was counted once. The rearrangement links TRBV30 to TRBJ1-6, with 8 bases aligning to TRBD1. Germline V lookup: CDR1 GTSNPN, CDR2 SVGIG (reference sequence). The V and J ends lost 4 bases and 14 bases, in that order; junction bases with no gene match: 7. The CDR3 is 12 residues long. The CDR3 DNA sequence: TGTGCCTGGACCGGACAGGGCATGTCCCTCCACTTT. Translated: CAWTGQGMSLHF.

The chain joins TRBV2 to TRBJ1-2; the D gene is possibly TRBD1 (6 bases). V was cut by 8 bases and J by 8 bases, with 15 bases left in between. The CDR3 runs to 12 residues. Germline V gene sequence: CDR1 SNHLY, CDR2 FYNNEI. The CDR3 spells CASSLQGRGYTF. CDR3 nucleotides: TGTGCCAGCTCATTACAGGGTCGAGGCTACACCTTC.

This clone was picked up a small number of times. This sequence joins TRBV29-1 and TRBJ2-1, with a weak D call TRBD2 (5 bases). The CDR3 covers 10 residues. Trimming cost V 4 bases and J 10 bases, with 8 bases left between them. CDR1 and CDR2 from the germline V gene are SQVTM and ANQGSEA. CDR3 in amino acids: CSVVTGEQFF. In DNA, the CDR3 is TGCAGCGTTGTGACGGGAGAGCAGTTCTTC.

This clone occurred once. The V gene is TRBV7-3, the J gene TRBJ1-2; D is unclear. Germline V gene lookup returns CDR1 SGHTA and CDR2 FQGTGA. The CDR3 has 17 residues. The V end lost 4 bases, the J end lost 4 bases, and 22 bases lay between the germline ends. This chain's CDR3 is CASSSLRFGGVSYGYTF. CDR3 sequence (DNA): TGTGCCAGCAGCTCCTTGAGGTTTGGAGGTGTGAGCTATGGCTACACCTTC.

The gene calls are TRBV4-3 and TRBJ1-6; the match to TRBD1 covers 7 bases. After removal of 4 bases from V and 7 bases from J, the junction contained 1 base not matched to a gene. Germline values: CDR1 LGHNA, CDR2 YSLEER. CDR3 length: 13 residues. CDR3 nucleotides: TGCGCCAGCAGCCGGGACAGCAATTCACCCCTCCACTTT. Translation gives CASSRDSNSPLHF.

The chain joins TRBV23-1 to TRBJ2-1, with a tentative D call TRBD2 (5 bases). Being an ORF, TRBV23-1 has a function that is uncertain. The CDR3 is made up of 17 amino acids. CDR3 in amino acids: CATRNVGRPPGVNEQFF. The CDR3 DNA reads TGCGCTACCCGTAATGTGGGGAGACCCCCTGGCGTCAATGAGCAGTTCTTC.